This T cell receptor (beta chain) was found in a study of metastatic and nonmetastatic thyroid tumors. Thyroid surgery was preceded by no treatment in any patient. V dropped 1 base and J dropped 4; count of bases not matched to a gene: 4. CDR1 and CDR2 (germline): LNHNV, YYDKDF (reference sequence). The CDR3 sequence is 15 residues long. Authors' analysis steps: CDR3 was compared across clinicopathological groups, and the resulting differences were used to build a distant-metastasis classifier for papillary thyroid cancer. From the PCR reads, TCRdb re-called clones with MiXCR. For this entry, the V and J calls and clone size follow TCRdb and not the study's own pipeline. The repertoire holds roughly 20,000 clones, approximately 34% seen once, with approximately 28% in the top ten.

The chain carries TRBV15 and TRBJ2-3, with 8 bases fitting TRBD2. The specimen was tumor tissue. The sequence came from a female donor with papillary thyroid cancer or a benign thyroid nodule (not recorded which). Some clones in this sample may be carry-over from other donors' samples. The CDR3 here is CATSRGGLDSDTQYF. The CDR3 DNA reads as TGTGCCACCAGCAGAGGGGGACTAGACTCAGATACGCAGTATTTT.